This T cell receptor (beta chain) was identified in a study of T cells in Graves' hyperthyroidism and ophthalmopathy. This clonotype has a count of ten or more. Its antigen is not identified. CDR1 and CDR2 from the germline V gene are SNHLY and FYNNEI. The CDR3 spans 17 residues. The V gene end was trimmed by 5 bases and the J gene end by 5 bases; junction bases not matched to a gene: 8. The investigators amplified TCR beta CDR3 regions from RNA transcripts. TCR CDR3 underwent first-round RT-PCR with the HTBI primer set. Via MiXCR, TCRdb re-called the multiplex PCR reads, giving one row per CDR3 protein. The sample lists about 640,000 distinct CDR3 sequences, roughly 14% occurring once. Whole-study results and caveats: Separating ophthalmopathy from stable hyperthyroidism was achieved by a 13 V-J model. Ophthalmopathy was identified by the model a median 6.5 months ahead of onset. Blood also held most thyroid clonotypes expanded beyond 0.001.

The V call is TRBV2, the J call TRBJ2-2; 13 nucleotides agree with TRBD2. This clonotype was obtained from a woman between 50 and 59 years old with Graves' ophthalmopathy. The specimen was blood. The CDR3 spells CASSLATSGRETGELFF. The CDR3 DNA sequence: TGTGCCAGCAGTCTGGCTACTAGCGGGAGGGAAACCGGGGAGCTGTTTTTT.